This TCR beta chain was obtained from a study of technical replicates of blood from a few donors. TCRdb's table, derived via immunoSEQ multiplex PCR, lists solely in-frame clones and lacks some. In the table there are some 90,000 clones, around 95% of which are singletons. The germline V gene has CDR1 SGHRS and CDR2 YFSETQ. The CDR3 sequence is 16 residues long. V lost 4 bases and J 2 bases, leaving 19 bases between the germline ends. Sequenced: T cells isolated from PBMCs. This sequence was found in a human donor in good health. This chain uses TRBV5-1 with TRBJ2-7; tentatively, D is TRBD1 (5 bases). The CDR3 coding sequence is TGCGCCAGCAGCCCTCTCAGGGAACCCTCCGCCTACGAGCAGTACTTC. Its translation is CASSPLREPSAYEQYF.